These 26 T cell receptor beta chains were all obtained from the same sample, sequenced in a study of CD8+ T cells in alopecia areata. The treatment was: oral pan-JAK inhibitor, 5-10 mg twice daily. After isolation, RNA underwent reverse transcription to generate cDNA as the sequencing template. This table comes from immunoSEQ multiplex PCR, and its TCRdb copy is limited to in-frame clones, with some not included. The table records about 210,000 clones, 66% of them present only once. The sequenced sample was CD4+ T cells sorted from blood, obtained at approximately week 42, from a patient treated with tofacitinib. The receptors were gathered from a human donor with alopecia areata.

This clone was picked up a small number of times. The chain links TRBV2 to TRBJ2-6; D perhaps matches TRBD2 (6 bases). V lost 7 bases, J lost 2 bases, and 9 bases lay in between. The V gene's germline CDR1 is SNHLY and CDR2 FYNNEI. The CDR3 is 14 residues long. CDR3 nucleotides: TGTGCCAGCACGACGGGGGCTGGGGCCAACGTCCTGACTTTC. Encoded protein: CASTTGAGANVLTF.

This chain joins TRBV7-2 and TRBJ2-1; possibly TRBD1 for D (5 bases). Trimming left V 4 bases short and J 6 bases short, with 19 bases between. Germline CDR1 is SGHTA and CDR2 is FQGNSA. The CDR3 consists of 16 residues. The CDR3 nucleotides are TGTGCCAGCAGCTCCTTTTCTGGTTTAGGGGCCAATGAGCAGTTCTTC. Translated, it gives CASSSFSGLGANEQFF.

The chain employs TRBV19 and TRBJ1-5; D gene unclear. Trimming took off 9 bases at V and 5 bases at J, with 17 bases between the two ends. From germline, CDR1 is LNHDA and CDR2 SQIVND (reference sequence). The CDR3 has 14 residues. In DNA, the CDR3 is TGTGCCAGCGCGTGGTCGGCGCCGGATCAGCCCCAGCATTTT. It translates to CASAWSAPDQPQHF.

This chain links TRBV18 with TRBJ2-1; D may be TRBD1 (6 bases). The CDR3 covers 15 residues. The germline V gene encodes CDR1 KGHSH and CDR2 LQKENI. Trimming took 0 bases from V and 4 from J, leaving 10 bases between them. The CDR3 sequence: CASSPPLTGYNEQFF. The CDR3, as DNA: TGTGCCAGCTCACCACCGCTGACAGGTTACAATGAGCAGTTCTTC.

This chain joins TRBV29-1 and TRBJ1-2, with D hard to call. The V end lost 6 bases, the J end lost 7 bases, and 9 bases lay between the germline ends. Germline V gene lookup returns CDR1 SQVTM and CDR2 ANQGSEA. This CDR3 region has 10 residues. The CDR3 coding sequence is TGCAGCGTCACCGCCGGTGGCTACACCTTC. It is translated as CSVTAGGYTF.

The rearrangement uses TRBV5-1 and TRBJ2-6; tentative D call: TRBD1 (5 bases). The CDR3 covers 17 residues. The V and J ends lost 0 bases and 1 base respectively, with 11 bases between them. Per the germline V gene, CDR1 is SGHRS and CDR2 is YFSETQ. In DNA, the CDR3 is TGCGCCAGCAGCTTGGAGGTGTCAGGGTCTGGGGCCAACGTCCTGACTTTC. Protein sequence: CASSLEVSGSGANVLTF.

The rearrangement links TRBV19 to TRBJ1-1; TRBD1 might be the D (6 bases). The CDR3 contains 12 residues. Per the germline V gene, CDR1 is LNHDA and CDR2 is SQIVND (reference sequence). Trimming removed 8 bases at V and 7 bases at J, with 14 bases between. The CDR3 DNA reads TGTGCCAGTTCAAAAACAGGGTTTGAAGCTTTCTTT. Translation: CASSKTGFEAFF.

The chain joins TRBV27 to TRBJ1-6; D is ambiguous. This CDR3 has 14 amino acids. V lost 4 bases and J lost 7, with 11 bases in between. Germline V gives CDR1 MNHEY, CDR2 SMNVEV (reference sequence). The CDR3 DNA reads as TGTGCCAGCAGTTCCCAGGCAAACAATTCACCCCTCCACTTT. It specifies CASSSQANNSPLHF.

The CDR3 region has the DNA TGTGCCAGCAGCTTAGAGGGCCGGGGGGCCGTCTATGGCTACACCTTC. As protein: CASSLEGRGAVYGYTF. V and J are TRBV7-2 and TRBJ1-2; D may be TRBD1 (6 bases). Trimming removed 1 base at V and 4 bases at J, with 16 bases between. Germline V gene sequence: CDR1 SGHTA, CDR2 FQGNSA. The CDR3 has 16 residues.

This rearrangement joins TRBV11-2 to TRBJ2-1, with D tentatively TRBD2 (5 bases). This CDR3 contains 14 residues. Trimming took 1 base from V and 6 from J, leaving 10 bases between them. Looked up from germline, CDR1 is SGHAT and CDR2 is FQNNGV. CDR3 loop: CASSLGTWGNEQFF. The CDR3 DNA is TGTGCCAGCAGCTTAGGGACTTGGGGCAATGAGCAGTTCTTC. Variable domain in full (rest from reference TRBV11-2 and TRBJ2-1): EAGVAQSPRYKIIEKRQSVAFWCNPISGHATLYWYQQILGQGPKLLIQFQNNGVVDDSQLPKDRFSAERLKGVDSTLKIQPAKLEDSAVYLCASSLGTWGNEQFFGPGTRLTVL.

The chain uses TRBV14 and TRBJ2-1; D is unresolved. The CDR3 spans 12 residues. Trimming left V 3 bases short and J 7 bases short, with 7 bases between. Germline values: CDR1 SGHDN, CDR2 FVKESK. As DNA, the CDR3 is TGTGCCAGCAGCCATGTTAGGAATGAGCAGTTCTTC. Translating gives CASSHVRNEQFF.

The genes are TRBV2 and TRBJ1-2; D is unclear. CDR1 and CDR2 (germline): SNHLY, FYNNEI. The CDR3 runs 14 residues. V was pared by 4 bases and J by 1 base, with 10 bases between. The CDR3 sequence: CASSVMGNNYGYTF. CDR3 sequence (DNA): TGTGCCAGCAGTGTGATGGGAAATAACTATGGCTACACCTTC.

The chain has TRBV27 and TRBJ2-3; D possibly corresponds to TRBD2 (5 bases). The CDR3 runs 16 residues. Germline values: CDR1 MNHEY, CDR2 SMNVEV (reference sequence). V was pared by 3 bases and J by 5 bases, with 18 bases between. CDR3 sequence reads: CASSLTIRGSGDTQYF. CDR3 DNA sequence: TGTGCCAGCAGTTTGACGATTCGGGGTTCAGGAGATACGCAGTATTTT.

This clone came up many times. The chain uses TRBV28 and TRBJ2-7; no firm D call. This CDR3 region has 12 residues. With 6 bases removed from V and 3 bases from J, the gap between germline ends came to 9 bases. Germline loops: CDR1 MDHEN, CDR2 SYDVKM. CDR3 in amino acids: CASSQPVYEQYF. The CDR3 DNA follows: TGTGCCAGCAGCCAACCTGTCTACGAGCAGTACTTC.

The chain joins TRBV23-1 to TRBJ2-6; D is possibly TRBD2 (6 bases). TRBV23-1 is identified as an open reading frame with a role that is uncertain. Trimming removed 8 bases from V and 2 bases from J, with 16 bases in between. The CDR3 length is 16 residues. The CDR3 DNA reads as TGCGCCAGCGGGATAACGGGGGAGGCTGGGGCCAACGTCCTGACTTTC. Encoded protein: CASGITGEAGANVLTF.

V usage is TRBV25-1 and J usage is TRBJ1-2; D gene ambiguous. Per germline, CDR1 MGHDK and CDR2 SYGVNS. V lost 1 base, J lost 2 bases, and 17 bases lay in between. CDR3 size: 17 residues. CDR3 in amino acids: CASSEFLGGGVNYGYTF. The CDR3 region has the DNA TGTGCCAGCAGTGAATTTTTGGGAGGCGGAGTAAACTATGGCTACACCTTC.

V and J are TRBV14 and TRBJ2-5, with 8 bases that match TRBD2. V dropped 4 bases and J dropped 3; count of bases not matched to a gene: 1. From germline, CDR1 is SGHDN and CDR2 FVKESK. The CDR3 consists of 13 residues. CDR3 sequence (DNA): TGTGCCAGCAGCCGTAGCGGGGAAGAGACCCAGTACTTC. This codes for CASSRSGEETQYF.

This clone was seen a handful of times. The CDR3 sequence: CASSAPAGDRSAFF. CDR3 DNA sequence: TGTGCCAGCAGTGCCCCCGCCGGGGACCGATCCGCTTTCTTT. The V and J genes are TRBV6-1 and TRBJ1-1; tentatively, D is TRBD1 (5 bases). Germline-derived CDR1 and CDR2 are MNHNS and SASEGT. This CDR3 has 14 residues. Trimming removed 4 bases at V and 11 bases at J, with 20 bases between.

This clone was counted between two and nine times. This chain uses TRBV10-3 with TRBJ2-3; D is possibly TRBD2 (5 bases). Trimming took 6 bases from V and 2 from J, leaving 21 bases between them. This CDR3 region has 17 residues. Germline V lookup: CDR1 ENHRY, CDR2 SYGVKD. The CDR3 reads CAIRRRVSPNLTDTQYF. DNA for the CDR3: TGTGCCATCAGACGGCGGGTGAGCCCGAATCTCACAGATACGCAGTATTTT.

V usage is TRBV6-1 and J usage is TRBJ2-1, with 11 bases identical to TRBD2. The V gene end was trimmed by 5 bases and the J gene end by 10 bases; junction bases not matched to a gene: 1. The CDR3 extends over 12 amino acids. Per the germline V gene, CDR1 is MNHNS and CDR2 is SASEGT. The CDR3, as DNA: TGTGCCAGCAGTCGACTAGCGGGGGAGCAGTTCTTC. Its translation is CASSRLAGEQFF.

The V call is TRBV25-1, the J call TRBJ1-2; 7 bases match TRBD1. The CDR3 has 16 amino acids. The germline V gene encodes CDR1 MGHDK and CDR2 SYGVNS. The trim removed 5 bases at V and 1 base at J, leaving 10 bases unmatched. CDR3 sequence reads: CASSNLPGQSNYGYTF. The CDR3 DNA reads as TGTGCCAGCAGTAATTTACCGGGACAGAGTAACTATGGCTACACCTTC.

The chain recombines TRBV15 with TRBJ1-1; D gene unclear. The germline V and J ends were trimmed by 7 bases and 6 bases, with 21 bases remaining between them. The CDR3 length is 15 residues. Per the germline V gene, CDR1 is LNHNV and CDR2 is YYDKDF (reference sequence). The DNA of the CDR3 is TGTGCCACCACGAGAGGGCTTGACACTGGGGCTGAAGCTTTCTTT. This translates into CATTRGLDTGAEAFF. The whole variable domain, remainder taken from reference TRBV15 and TRBJ1-1, is DAMVIQNPRYQVTQFGKPVTLSCSQTLNHNVMYWYQQKSSQAPKLLFHYYDKDFNNEADTPDNFQSRRPNTSFCFLDIRSPGLGDTAMYLCATTRGLDTGAEAFFGQGTRLTVV.

This clone was observed once. This rearrangement joins TRBV6-6 to TRBJ1-4, with D perhaps TRBD1 (6 bases). Trimming took 2 bases from V and 2 from J, leaving 9 bases between them. This CDR3 spans 15 amino acids. Germline CDR1 and CDR2: MNHNY and SVGAGI (reference sequence). CDR3 sequence reads: CASSYDRRTNEKLFF. The CDR3 DNA is TGTGCCAGCAGTTACGACAGGCGTACTAATGAAAAACTGTTTTTT.

V is TRBV25-1 and J is TRBJ2-3; D gene unclear. The CDR3 is 14 amino acids. The V and J ends lost 3 bases and 0 bases respectively, with 7 bases between them. Per germline, CDR1 MGHDK and CDR2 SYGVNS. CDR3 coding DNA: TGTGCCAGCAGTGAGTCCGTCAGCACAGATACGCAGTATTTT. It is translated as CASSESVSTDTQYF. The whole variable domain, remainder taken from reference TRBV25-1 and TRBJ2-3, is EADIYQTPRYLVIGTGKKITLECSQTMGHDKMYWYQQDPGMELHLIHYSYGVNSTEKGDLSSESTVSRIRTEHFPLTLESARPSHTSQYLCASSESVSTDTQYFGPGTRLTVL.

This chain uses TRBV6-6 with TRBJ2-7; D is ambiguous. The V gene's germline CDR1 is MNHNY and CDR2 SVGAGI (reference sequence). The CDR3 is made up of 12 amino acids. V was clipped by 4 bases and J by 0 bases, with 4 bases between them. Here the CDR3 DNA reads TGTGCCAGCAGTTTTGGCTCCTACGAGCAGTACTTC. Encoded protein: CASSFGSYEQYF.

The chain joins TRBV29-1 to TRBJ2-7, with TRBD2 matching 12 bases. This CDR3 is built from 14 residues. V dropped 5 bases and J dropped 1; count of bases not matched to a gene: 3. Germline assignment: CDR1 SQVTM and CDR2 ANQGSEA. The CDR3 sequence: CSVTGTSGSYEQYF. CDR3 DNA sequence: TGCAGCGTTACCGGGACTAGCGGGTCCTACGAGCAGTACTTC.